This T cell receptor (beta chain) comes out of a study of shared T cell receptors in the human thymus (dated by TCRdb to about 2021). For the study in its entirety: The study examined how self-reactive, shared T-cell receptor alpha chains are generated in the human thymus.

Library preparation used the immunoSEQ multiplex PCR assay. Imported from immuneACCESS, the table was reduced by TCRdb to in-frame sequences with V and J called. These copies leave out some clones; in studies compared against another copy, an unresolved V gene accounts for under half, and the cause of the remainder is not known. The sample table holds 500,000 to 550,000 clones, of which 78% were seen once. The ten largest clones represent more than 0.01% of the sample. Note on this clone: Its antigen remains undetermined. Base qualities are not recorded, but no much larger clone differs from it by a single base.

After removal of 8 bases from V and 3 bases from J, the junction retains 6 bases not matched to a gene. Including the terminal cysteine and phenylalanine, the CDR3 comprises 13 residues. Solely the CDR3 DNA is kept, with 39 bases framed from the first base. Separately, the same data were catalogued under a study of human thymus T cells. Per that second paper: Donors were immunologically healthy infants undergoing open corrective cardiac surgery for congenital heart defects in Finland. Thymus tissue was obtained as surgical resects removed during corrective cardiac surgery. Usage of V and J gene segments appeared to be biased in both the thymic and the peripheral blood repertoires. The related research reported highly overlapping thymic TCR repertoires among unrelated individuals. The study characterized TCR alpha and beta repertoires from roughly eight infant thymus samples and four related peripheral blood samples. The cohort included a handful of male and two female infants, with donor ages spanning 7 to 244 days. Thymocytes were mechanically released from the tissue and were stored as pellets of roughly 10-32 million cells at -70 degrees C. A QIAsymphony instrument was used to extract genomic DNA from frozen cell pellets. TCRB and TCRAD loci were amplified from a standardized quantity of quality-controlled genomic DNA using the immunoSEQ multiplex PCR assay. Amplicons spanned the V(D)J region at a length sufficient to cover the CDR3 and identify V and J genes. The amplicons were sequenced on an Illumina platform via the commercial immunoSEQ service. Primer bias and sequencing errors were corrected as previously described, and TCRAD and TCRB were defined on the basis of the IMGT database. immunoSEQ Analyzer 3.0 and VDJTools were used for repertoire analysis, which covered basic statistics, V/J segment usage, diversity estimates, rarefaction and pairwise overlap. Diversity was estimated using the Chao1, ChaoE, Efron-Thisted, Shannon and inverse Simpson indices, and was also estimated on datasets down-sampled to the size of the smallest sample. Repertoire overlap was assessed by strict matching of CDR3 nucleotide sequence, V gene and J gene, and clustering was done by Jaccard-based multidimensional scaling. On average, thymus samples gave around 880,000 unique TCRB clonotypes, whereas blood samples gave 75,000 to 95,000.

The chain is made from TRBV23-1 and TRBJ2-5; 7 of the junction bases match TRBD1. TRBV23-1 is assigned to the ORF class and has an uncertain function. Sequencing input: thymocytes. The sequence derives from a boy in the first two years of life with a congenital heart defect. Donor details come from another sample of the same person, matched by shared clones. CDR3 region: CASQGQRKETQYF. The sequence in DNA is TGCGCCAGCCAGGGACAGAGAAAAGAGACCCAGTACTTC.